This entry concerns a single T cell receptor (beta chain). The data were obtained in a study of cytomegalovirus exposure and HLA in healthy donors. The V and J ends lost 6 bases and 0 bases respectively, with 13 bases between them. CDR1 and CDR2 (germline): MNHNS, SASEGT. This CDR3 is 15 amino acids long. Both 60 Vbeta primers and 13 Jbeta primers went into the PCR. Assay used: immunoSEQ multiplex PCR; TCRdb lists only in-frame clones, some missing. The table for this sample gives fewer than 85,000 clones. The V and J genes are TRBV6-1 and TRBJ2-3, with D perhaps TRBD1 (6 bases). Sequenced material: PBMCs. This sequence originates from a man aged 25-40 years in good health and CMV-seronegative. This CDR3 is CASRGQALSTDTQYF. CDR3 DNA sequence: TGTGCCAGCAGGGGACAAGCCTTAAGCACAGATACGCAGTATTTT.